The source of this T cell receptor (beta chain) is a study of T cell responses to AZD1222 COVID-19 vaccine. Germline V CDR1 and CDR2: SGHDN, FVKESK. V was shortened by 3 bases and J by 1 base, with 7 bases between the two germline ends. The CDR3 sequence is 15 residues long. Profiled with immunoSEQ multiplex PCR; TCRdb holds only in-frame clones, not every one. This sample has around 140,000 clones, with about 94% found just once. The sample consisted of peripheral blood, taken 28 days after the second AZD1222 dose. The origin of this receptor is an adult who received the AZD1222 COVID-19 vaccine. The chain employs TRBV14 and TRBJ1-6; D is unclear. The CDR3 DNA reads TGTGCCAGCAGCCAGCGGGTTTCCTATAATTCACCCCTCCACTTT. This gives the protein CASSQRVSYNSPLHF. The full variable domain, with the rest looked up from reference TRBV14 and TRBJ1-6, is EAGVTQFPSHSVIEKGQTVTLRCDPISGHDNLYWYRRVMGKEIKFLLHFVKESKQDESGMPNNRFLAERTGGTYSTLKVQPAELEDSGVYFCASSQRVSYNSPLHFGNGTRLTVT.